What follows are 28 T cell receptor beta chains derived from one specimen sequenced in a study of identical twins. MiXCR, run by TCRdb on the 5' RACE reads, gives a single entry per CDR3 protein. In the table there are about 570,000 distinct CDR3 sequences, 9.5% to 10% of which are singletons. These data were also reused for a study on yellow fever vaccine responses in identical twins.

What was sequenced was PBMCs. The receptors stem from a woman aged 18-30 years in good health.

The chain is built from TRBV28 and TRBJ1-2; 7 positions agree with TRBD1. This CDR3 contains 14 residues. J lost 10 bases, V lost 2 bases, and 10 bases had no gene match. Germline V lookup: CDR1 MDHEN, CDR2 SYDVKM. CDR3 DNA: TGTGCCAGCAGTTTAGGGACAGCGGGAAACTACTACACCTTC. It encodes CASSLGTAGNYYTF.

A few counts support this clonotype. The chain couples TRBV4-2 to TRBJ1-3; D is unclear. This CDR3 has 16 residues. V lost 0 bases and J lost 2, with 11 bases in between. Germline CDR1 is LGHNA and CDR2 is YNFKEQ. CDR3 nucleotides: TGTGCCAGCAGCCAAGATGCCCTCTCCCCTGGAAACACCATATATTTT. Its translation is CASSQDALSPGNTIYF.

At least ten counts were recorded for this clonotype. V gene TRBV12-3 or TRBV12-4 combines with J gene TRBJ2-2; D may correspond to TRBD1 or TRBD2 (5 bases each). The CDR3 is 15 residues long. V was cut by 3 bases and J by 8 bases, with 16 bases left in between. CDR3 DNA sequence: TGTGCCAGCAGTTTCCCGGTTGCCGGGGCGGGGGAGCTGTTTTTT. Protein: CASSFPVAGAGELFF.

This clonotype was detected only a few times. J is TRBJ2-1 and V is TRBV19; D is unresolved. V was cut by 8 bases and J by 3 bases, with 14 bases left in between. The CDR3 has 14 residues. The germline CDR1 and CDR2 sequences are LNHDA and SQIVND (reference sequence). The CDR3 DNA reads TGTGCCAGTCAGGCATTGAGTAGCTACAATGAGCAGTTCTTC. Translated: CASQALSSYNEQFF.

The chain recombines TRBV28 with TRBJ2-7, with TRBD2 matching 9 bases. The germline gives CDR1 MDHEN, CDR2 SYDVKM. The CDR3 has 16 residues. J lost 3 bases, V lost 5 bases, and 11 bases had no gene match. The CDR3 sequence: CASSTLSSGSFYEQYF. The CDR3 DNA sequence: TGTGCCAGCAGTACACTTAGTAGCGGGAGTTTCTACGAGCAGTACTTC.

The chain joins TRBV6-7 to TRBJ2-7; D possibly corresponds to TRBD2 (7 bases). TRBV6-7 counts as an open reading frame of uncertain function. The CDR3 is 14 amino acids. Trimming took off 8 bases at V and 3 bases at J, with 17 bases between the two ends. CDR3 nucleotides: TGTGCCAGCGGGATCGCGGGGGCCTTCTACGAGCAGTACTTC. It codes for CASGIAGAFYEQYF.

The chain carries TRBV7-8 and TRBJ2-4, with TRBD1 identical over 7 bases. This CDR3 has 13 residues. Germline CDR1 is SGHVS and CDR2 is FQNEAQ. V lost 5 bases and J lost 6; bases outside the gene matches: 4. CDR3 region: CASSGGTANIQYF. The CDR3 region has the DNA TGTGCCAGCAGCGGTGGGACAGCAAACATTCAGTACTTC.

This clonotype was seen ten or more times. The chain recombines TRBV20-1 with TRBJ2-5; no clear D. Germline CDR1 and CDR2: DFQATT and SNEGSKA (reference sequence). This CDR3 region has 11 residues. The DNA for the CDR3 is TGCAGCAGCAAGCACCAAGAGACCCAGTACTTC. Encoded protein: CSSKHQETQYF.

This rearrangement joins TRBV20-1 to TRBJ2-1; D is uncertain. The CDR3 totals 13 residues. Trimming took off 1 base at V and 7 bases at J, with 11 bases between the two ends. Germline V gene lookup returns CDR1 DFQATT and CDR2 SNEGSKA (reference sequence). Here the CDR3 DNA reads TGCAGTGCTAGAGCCCCCCCCCTGAATGAGCAGTTCTTC. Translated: CSARAPPLNEQFF.

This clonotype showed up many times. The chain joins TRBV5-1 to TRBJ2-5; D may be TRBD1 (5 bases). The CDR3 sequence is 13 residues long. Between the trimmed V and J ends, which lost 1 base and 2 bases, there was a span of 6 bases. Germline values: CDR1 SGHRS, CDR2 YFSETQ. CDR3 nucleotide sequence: TGCGCCAGCAGCTTGTACAGGCAAGAGACCCAGTACTTC. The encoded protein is CASSLYRQETQYF.

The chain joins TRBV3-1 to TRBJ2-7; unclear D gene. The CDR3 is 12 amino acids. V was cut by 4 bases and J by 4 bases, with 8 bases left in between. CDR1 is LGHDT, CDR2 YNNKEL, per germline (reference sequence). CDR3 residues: CASSRYQYEQYF. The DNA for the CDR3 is TGTGCCAGCAGCCGCTATCAGTACGAGCAGTACTTC.

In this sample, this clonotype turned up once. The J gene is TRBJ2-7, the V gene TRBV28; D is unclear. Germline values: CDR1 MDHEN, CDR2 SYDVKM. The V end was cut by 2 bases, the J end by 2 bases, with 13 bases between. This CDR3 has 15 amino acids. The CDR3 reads CASSLGQTATYEQYF. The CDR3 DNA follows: TGTGCCAGCAGTTTAGGGCAGACTGCCACCTACGAGCAGTACTTC. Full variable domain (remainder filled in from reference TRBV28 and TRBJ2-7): DVKVTQSSRYLVKRTGEKVFLECVQDMDHENMFWYRQDPGLGLRLIYFSYDVKMKEKGDIPEGYSVSREKKERFSLILESASTNQTSMYLCASSLGQTATYEQYFGPGTRLTVT.

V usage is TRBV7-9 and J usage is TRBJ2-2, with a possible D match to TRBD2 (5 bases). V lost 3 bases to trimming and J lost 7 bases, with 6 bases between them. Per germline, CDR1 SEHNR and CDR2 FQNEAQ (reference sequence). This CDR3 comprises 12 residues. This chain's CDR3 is CASSLRVGELFF. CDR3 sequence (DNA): TGTGCCAGCAGCTTGAGGGTCGGGGAGCTGTTTTTT.

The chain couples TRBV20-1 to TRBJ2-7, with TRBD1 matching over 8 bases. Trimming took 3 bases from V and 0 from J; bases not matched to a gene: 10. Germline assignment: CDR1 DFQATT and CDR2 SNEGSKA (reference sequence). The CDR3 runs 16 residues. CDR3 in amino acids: CSARELGQVASYEQYF. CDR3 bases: TGCAGTGCTAGGGAATTGGGACAGGTGGCCTCCTACGAGCAGTACTTC.

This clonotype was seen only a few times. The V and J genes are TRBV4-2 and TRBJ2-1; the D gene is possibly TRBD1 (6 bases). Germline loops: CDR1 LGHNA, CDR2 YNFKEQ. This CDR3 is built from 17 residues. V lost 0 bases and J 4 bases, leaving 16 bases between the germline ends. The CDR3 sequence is CASSQDPGRGQYNEQFF. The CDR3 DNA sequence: TGTGCCAGCAGCCAAGATCCGGGCAGGGGTCAATACAATGAGCAGTTCTTC.

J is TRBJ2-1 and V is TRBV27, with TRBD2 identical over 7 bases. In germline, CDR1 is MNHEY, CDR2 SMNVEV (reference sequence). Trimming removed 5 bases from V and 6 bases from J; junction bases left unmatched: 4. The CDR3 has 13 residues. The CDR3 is CASSGGEFNEQFF. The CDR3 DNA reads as TGTGCCAGCAGTGGGGGGGAGTTCAATGAGCAGTTCTTC.

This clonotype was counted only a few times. The CDR3 sequence is CASSPRDRVWNEQFF. DNA of the CDR3: TGTGCCAGCAGCCCCCGGGACAGGGTATGGAATGAGCAGTTCTTC. This chain links TRBV7-9 with TRBJ2-1; 9 positions agree with TRBD1. Trimming at V came to 5 bases and at J to 7 bases, leaving 9 bases not matched to a gene. Germline-derived CDR1 and CDR2 are SEHNR and FQNEAQ (reference sequence). The CDR3 extends over 15 amino acids. Together with reference TRBV7-9 and TRBJ2-1, the CDR3 gives the full variable domain: DTGVSQNPRHKITKRGQNVTFRCDPISEHNRLYWYRQTLGQGPEFLTYFQNEAQLEKSRLLSDRFSAERPKGSFSTLEIQRTEQGDSAMYLCASSPRDRVWNEQFFGPGTRLTVL.

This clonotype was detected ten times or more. Here the CDR3 DNA reads TGCGCCAGCAGCTACGGGCGGGTCACGACAGATACGCAGTATTTT. This sequence encodes CASSYGRVTTDTQYF. The V call is TRBV5-1, the J call TRBJ2-3; possible D gene TRBD2, 5 bases. The CDR3 runs 15 residues. The germline gives CDR1 SGHRS, CDR2 YFSETQ. Between the trimmed V and J ends, which lost 3 bases and 3 bases, there was a span of 14 bases.

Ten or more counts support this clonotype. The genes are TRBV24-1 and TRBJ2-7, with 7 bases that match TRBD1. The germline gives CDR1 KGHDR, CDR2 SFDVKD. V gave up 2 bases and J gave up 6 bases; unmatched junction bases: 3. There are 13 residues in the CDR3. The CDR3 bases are TGTGCCACCAGTGATTCGACAGGGCCCGAGCAGTACTTC. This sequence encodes CATSDSTGPEQYF.

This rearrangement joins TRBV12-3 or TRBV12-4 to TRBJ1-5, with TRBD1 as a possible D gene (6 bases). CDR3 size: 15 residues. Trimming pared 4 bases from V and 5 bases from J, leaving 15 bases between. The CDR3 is CASSSLPGEDQPQHF. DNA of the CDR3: TGTGCCAGCAGTTCCCTCCCAGGGGAGGATCAGCCCCAGCATTTT.

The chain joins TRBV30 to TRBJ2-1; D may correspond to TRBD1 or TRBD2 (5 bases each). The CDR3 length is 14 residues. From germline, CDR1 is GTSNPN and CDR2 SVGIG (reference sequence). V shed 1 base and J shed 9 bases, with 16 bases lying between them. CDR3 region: CAWSAGRGFGEQFF. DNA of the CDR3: TGTGCCTGGAGTGCGGGACGAGGCTTCGGTGAGCAGTTCTTC.

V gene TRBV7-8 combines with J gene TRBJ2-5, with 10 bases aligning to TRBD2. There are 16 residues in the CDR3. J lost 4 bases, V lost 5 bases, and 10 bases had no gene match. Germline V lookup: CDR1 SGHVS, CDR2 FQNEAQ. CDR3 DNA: TGTGCCAGCAGCCGGACTAGCGGTTCACAAGGAGAGACCCAGTACTTC. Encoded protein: CASSRTSGSQGETQYF.

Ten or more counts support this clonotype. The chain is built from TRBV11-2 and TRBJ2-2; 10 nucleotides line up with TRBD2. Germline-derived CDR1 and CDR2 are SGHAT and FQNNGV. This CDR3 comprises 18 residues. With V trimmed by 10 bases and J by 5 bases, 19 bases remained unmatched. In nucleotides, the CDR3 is TGTGCCAACCCGCCCACTAGCGGGAACCCCGCAGGAACCGGGGAGCTGTTTTTT. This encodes CANPPTSGNPAGTGELFF.

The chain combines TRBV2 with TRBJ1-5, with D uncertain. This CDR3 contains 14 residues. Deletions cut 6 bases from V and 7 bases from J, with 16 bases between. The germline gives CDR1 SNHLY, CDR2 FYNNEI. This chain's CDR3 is CASRGLQAGQPQHF. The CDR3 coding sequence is TGTGCCAGCAGGGGTCTTCAGGCCGGGCAGCCCCAGCATTTT.

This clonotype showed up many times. The CDR3 protein is CASSLESMNTEAFF. The DNA for the CDR3 is TGCGCCAGCAGCTTGGAATCCATGAACACTGAAGCTTTCTTT. This chain joins TRBV5-1 and TRBJ1-1; the D is unclear. This CDR3 region has 14 residues. The ends were cut back, 0 bases at V and 0 bases at J, with 6 bases in the middle. Germline CDR1 SGHRS, CDR2 YFSETQ.

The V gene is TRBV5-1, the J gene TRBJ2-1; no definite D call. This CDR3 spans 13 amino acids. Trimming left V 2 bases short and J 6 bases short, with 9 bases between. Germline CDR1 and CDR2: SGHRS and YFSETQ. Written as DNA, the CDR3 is TGCGCCAGCAGCTTCCGACCTTTCAATGAGCAGTTCTTC. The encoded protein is CASSFRPFNEQFF.

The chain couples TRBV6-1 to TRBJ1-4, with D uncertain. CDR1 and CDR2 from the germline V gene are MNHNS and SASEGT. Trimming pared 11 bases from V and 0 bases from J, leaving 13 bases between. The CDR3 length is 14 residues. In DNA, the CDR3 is TGTGCCTCGACCGTCCTGGCAACTAATGAAAAACTGTTTTTT. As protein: CASTVLATNEKLFF.

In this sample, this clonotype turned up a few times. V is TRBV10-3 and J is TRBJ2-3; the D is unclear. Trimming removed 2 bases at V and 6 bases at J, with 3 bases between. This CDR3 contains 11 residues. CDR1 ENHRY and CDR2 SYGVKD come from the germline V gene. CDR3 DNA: TGTGCCATCAGTGAGCGGGATACGCAGTATTTT. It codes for CAISERDTQYF.